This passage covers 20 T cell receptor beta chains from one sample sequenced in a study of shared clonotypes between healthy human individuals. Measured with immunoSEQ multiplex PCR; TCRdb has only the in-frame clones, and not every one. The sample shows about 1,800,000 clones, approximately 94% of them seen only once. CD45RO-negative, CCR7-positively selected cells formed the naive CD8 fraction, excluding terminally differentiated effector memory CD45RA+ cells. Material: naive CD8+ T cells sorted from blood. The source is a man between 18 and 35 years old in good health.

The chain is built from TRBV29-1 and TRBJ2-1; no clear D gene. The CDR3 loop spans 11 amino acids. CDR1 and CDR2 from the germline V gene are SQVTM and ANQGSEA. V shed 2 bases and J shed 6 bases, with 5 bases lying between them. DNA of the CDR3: TGCAGCGTTGAATACTTCAATGAGCAGTTCTTC. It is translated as CSVEYFNEQFF.

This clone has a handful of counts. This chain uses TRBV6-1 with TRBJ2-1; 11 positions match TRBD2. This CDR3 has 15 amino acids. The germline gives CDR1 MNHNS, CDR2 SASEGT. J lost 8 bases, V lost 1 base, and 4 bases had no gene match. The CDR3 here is CASSEGRTSGYEQFF. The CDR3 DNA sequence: TGTGCCAGCAGTGAAGGCAGGACTAGCGGGTATGAGCAGTTCTTC.

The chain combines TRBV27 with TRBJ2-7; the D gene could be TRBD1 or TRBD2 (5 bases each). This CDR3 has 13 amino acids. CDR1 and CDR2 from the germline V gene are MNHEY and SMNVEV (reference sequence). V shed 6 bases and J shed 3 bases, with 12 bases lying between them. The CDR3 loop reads CASSRVGGYEQYF. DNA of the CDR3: TGTGCCAGCAGCCGGGTTGGGGGCTACGAGCAGTACTTC.

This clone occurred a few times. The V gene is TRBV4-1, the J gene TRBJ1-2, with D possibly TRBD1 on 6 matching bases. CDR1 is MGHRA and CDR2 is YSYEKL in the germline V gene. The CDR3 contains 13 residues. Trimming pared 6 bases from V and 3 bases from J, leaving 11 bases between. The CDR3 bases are TGCGCCAGCAGTCCACGGACAGACTATGGCTACACCTTC. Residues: CASSPRTDYGYTF.

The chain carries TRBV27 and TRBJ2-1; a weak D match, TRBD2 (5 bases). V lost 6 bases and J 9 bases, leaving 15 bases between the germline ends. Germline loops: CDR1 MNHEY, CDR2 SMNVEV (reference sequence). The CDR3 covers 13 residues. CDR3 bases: TGTGCCAGCAGCTTACTAGGCACGGGTGAGCAGTTCTTC. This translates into CASSLLGTGEQFF.

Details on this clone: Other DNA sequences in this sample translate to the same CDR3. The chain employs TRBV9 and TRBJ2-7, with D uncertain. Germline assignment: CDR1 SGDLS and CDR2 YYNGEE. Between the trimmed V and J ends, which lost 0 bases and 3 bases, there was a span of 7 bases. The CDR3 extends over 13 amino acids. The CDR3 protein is CASSVDASYEQYF. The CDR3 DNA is TGTGCCAGCAGCGTAGACGCGAGCTACGAGCAGTACTTC. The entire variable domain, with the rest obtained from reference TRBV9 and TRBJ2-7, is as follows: DSGVTQTPKHLITATGQRVTLRCSPRSGDLSVYWYQQSLDQGLQFLIQYYNGEERAKGNILERFSAQQFPDLHSELNLSSLELGDSALYFCASSVDASYEQYFGPGTRLTVT.

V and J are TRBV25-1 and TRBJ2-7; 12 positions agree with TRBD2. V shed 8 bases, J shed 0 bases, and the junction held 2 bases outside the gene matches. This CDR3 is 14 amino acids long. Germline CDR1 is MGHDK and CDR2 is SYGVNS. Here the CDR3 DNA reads TGTGCCAGCCTAGCGGGAGGGTTCTCCTACGAGCAGTACTTC. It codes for CASLAGGFSYEQYF.

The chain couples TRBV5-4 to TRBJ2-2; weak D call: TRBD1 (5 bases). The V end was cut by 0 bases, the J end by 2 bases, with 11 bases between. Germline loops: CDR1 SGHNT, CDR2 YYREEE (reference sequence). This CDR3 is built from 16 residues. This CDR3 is CASSLEQGGNTGELFF. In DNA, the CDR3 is TGTGCCAGCAGCTTGGAGCAGGGTGGCAACACCGGGGAGCTGTTTTTT.

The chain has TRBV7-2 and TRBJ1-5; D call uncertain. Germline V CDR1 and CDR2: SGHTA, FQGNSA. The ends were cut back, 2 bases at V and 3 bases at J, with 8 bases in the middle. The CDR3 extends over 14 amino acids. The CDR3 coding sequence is TGTGCCAGCAGCTTATCTGGCTACAATCAGCCCCAGCATTTT. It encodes CASSLSGYNQPQHF.

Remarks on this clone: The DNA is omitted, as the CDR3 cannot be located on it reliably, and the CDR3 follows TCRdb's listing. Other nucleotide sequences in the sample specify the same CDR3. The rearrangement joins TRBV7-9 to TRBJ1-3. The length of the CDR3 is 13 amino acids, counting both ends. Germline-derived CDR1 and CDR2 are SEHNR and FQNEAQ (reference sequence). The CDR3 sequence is CASSFGEGNTIYF.

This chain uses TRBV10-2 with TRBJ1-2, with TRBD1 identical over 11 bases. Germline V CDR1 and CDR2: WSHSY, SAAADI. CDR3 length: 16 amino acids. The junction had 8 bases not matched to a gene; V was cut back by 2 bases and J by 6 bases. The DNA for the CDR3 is TGCGCCAGCAGTGAGCTACGGACAGGGGGCCGGAATGGCTACACCTTC. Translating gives CASSELRTGGRNGYTF.

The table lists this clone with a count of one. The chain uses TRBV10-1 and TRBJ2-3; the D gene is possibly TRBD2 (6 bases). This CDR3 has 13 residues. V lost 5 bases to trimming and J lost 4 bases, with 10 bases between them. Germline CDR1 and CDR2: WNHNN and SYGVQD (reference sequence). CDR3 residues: CASSRDFSDTQYF. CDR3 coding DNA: TGCGCCAGCAGTAGGGACTTCTCAGATACGCAGTATTTT.

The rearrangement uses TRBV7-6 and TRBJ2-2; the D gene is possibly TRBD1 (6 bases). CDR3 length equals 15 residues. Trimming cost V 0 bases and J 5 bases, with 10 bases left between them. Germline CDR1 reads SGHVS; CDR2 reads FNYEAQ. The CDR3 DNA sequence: TGTGCCAGCAGCTTAGCCCCACAGGGTACCGGGGAGCTGTTTTTT. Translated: CASSLAPQGTGELFF.

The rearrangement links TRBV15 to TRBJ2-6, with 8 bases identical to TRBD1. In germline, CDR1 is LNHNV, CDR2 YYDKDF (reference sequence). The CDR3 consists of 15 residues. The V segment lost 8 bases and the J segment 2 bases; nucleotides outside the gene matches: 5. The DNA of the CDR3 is TGTGCCACCGGGACAGGTAACGCTGGGGCCAACGTCCTGACTTTC. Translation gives CATGTGNAGANVLTF.

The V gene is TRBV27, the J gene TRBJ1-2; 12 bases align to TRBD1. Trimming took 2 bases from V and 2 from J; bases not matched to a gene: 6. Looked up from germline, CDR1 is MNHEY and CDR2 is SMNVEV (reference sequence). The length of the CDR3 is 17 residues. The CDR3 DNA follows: TGTGCCAGCAGTTTAAGGGGACAGGGGGCTGGGAACTATGGCTACACCTTC. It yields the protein CASSLRGQGAGNYGYTF.

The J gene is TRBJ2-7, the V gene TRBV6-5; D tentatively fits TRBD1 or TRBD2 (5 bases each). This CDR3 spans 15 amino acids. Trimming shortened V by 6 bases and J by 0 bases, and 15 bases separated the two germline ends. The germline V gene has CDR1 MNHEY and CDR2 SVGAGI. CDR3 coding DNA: TGTGCCAGCAGCCCTTCACGGGGCAGCTCCTACGAGCAGTACTTC. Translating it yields CASSPSRGSSYEQYF.

The CDR3 protein is CAWSSDAAGPQHF. The CDR3 DNA is TGTGCCTGGAGTAGTGACGCGGCGGGGCCCCAGCATTTT. The V call is TRBV30, the J call TRBJ1-5; D is uncertain. Trimming took off 2 bases at V and 9 bases at J, with 14 bases between the two ends. The CDR3 is 13 amino acids. The germline CDR1 and CDR2 sequences are GTSNPN and SVGIG (reference sequence).

CDR3 sequence (DNA): TGTGCCAGCAGCAAAGACGGACAGGGACACTACGAGCAGTACTTC. Amino acid sequence: CASSKDGQGHYEQYF. The V and J genes are TRBV21-1 and TRBJ2-7; the DNA was not compared with TRBD1, the D call given in the table. TRBV21-1 is marked as a pseudogene. CDR3 length: 15 residues.

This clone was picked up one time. The CDR3 DNA follows: TGTGCCAGCAGCCTGTGGGGGGACACTGAAGCTTTCTTT. Protein sequence: CASSLWGDTEAFF. The V call is TRBV2, the J call TRBJ1-1; TRBD1 might be the D (5 bases). Germline CDR1 SNHLY, CDR2 FYNNEI. The CDR3 is made up of 13 amino acids. The ends were cut back, 6 bases at V and 3 bases at J, with 11 bases in the middle.

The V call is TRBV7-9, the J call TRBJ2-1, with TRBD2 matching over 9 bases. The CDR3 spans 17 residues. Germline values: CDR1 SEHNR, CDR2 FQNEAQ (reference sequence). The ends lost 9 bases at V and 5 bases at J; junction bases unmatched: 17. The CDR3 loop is CASATFGLAGKDNEQFF. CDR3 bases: TGTGCCAGTGCGACCTTTGGCCTAGCGGGGAAGGACAATGAGCAGTTCTTC.